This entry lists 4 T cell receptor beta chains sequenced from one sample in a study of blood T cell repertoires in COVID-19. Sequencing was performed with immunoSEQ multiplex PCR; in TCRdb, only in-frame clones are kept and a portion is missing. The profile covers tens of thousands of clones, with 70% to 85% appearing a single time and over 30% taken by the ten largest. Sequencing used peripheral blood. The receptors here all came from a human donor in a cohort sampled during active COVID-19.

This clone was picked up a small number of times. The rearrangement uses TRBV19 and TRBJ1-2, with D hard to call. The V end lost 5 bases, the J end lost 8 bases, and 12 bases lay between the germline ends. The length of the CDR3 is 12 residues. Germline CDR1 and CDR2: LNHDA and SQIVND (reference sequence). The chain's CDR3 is CASSGVTRGYTF. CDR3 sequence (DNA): TGTGCCAGTAGTGGAGTGACGCGAGGCTACACCTTC.

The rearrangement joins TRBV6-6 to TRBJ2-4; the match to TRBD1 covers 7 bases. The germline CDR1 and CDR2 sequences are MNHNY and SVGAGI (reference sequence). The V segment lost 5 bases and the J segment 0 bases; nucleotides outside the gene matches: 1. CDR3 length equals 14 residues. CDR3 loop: CASSAGGAKNIQYF. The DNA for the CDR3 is TGTGCCAGCAGTGCAGGGGGAGCCAAAAACATTCAGTACTTC.

The CDR3 sequence is CASSSRQGGAEAFF. As DNA, the CDR3 is TGTGCCAGCAGCTCCCGACAGGGGGGGGCTGAAGCTTTCTTT. V is TRBV9 and J is TRBJ1-1; 9 nucleotides match TRBD1. Germline CDR1 SGDLS, CDR2 YYNGEE. The CDR3 sequence is 14 residues long. J was trimmed by 6 bases and V by 4 bases; bases with no gene match: 7.

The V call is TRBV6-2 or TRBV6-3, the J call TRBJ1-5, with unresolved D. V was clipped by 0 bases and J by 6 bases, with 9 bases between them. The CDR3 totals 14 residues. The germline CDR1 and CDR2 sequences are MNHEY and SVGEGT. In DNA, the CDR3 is TGTGCCAGCAGTTACTCTGGAGGTCTTCAGCCCCAGCATTTT. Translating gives CASSYSGGLQPQHF.